A single sample is the source of the 16 T cell receptor beta chains below, sequenced in a study of PD-1 blockade in classical Hodgkin lymphoma. Every patient experienced relapse after autologous stem cell transplantation, and brentuximab vedotin exposure varied. Profiled with immunoSEQ multiplex PCR; TCRdb holds only in-frame clones, not every one. Among around 45,000 clones listed, 70% to 80% were seen once. The sequencing used peripheral blood mononuclear cells (PBMCs), collected at baseline. The origin of the receptors is a human donor with classical Hodgkin lymphoma.

The CDR3 nucleotides read TGTGCCAGCAGCTTGGCCCGGGGGGACTATGGCTACACCTTC. As protein: CASSLARGDYGYTF. The J gene is TRBJ1-2, the V gene TRBV5-8, with a tentative D call TRBD1 (5 bases). V was pared by 0 bases and J by 3 bases, with 9 bases between. The CDR3 totals 14 residues. Germline CDR1 is SGHTS and CDR2 is YDEGEE.

J is TRBJ2-1 and V is TRBV29-1; the D is unclear. CDR3 length equals 11 residues. V was cut by 2 bases and J by 5 bases, with 4 bases left in between. CDR1 and CDR2 from the germline V gene are SQVTM and ANQGSEA. The CDR3 loop is CSVEKDNEQFF. Here the CDR3 DNA reads TGCAGCGTTGAAAAGGACAATGAGCAGTTCTTC.

The chain is built from TRBV11-1 and TRBJ1-2; D gene ambiguous. In germline, CDR1 is SGHAT, CDR2 FQDESV (reference sequence). V was shortened by 5 bases and J by 1 base, with 8 bases between the two germline ends. The CDR3 consists of 13 residues. The CDR3 DNA is TGTGCCAGCAGCAGGTCGGATAACTATGGCTACACCTTC. It yields the protein CASSRSDNYGYTF.

This chain links TRBV6-5 with TRBJ1-5; D unclear. CDR1 and CDR2 from the germline V gene are MNHEY and SVGAGI. This CDR3 is 15 amino acids long. Trimming stripped 4 bases from V and 2 bases from J, with 12 bases between. Here the CDR3 reads CASSLTEYGNQPQHF. DNA of the CDR3: TGTGCCAGCAGTTTGACGGAATATGGCAATCAGCCCCAGCATTTT.

This chain links TRBV27 with TRBJ2-7, with a weak D call TRBD2 (6 bases). The CDR3 extends over 13 amino acids. The germline CDR1 and CDR2 sequences are MNHEY and SMNVEV (reference sequence). The ends were cut back, 6 bases at V and 2 bases at J, with 11 bases in the middle. The CDR3 sequence: CASRAGPTYEQYF. The CDR3 DNA follows: TGTGCCAGCAGAGCGGGCCCTACCTACGAGCAGTACTTC.

The chain has TRBV5-5 and TRBJ1-5; TRBD1 agrees at 9 bases. Unmatched junction bases numbered 11, after V lost 4 bases and J lost 0 bases. Germline-derived CDR1 and CDR2 are SGHKS and YYEKEE (reference sequence). This CDR3 has 18 amino acids. The CDR3 here is CASSTGQGVGGSNQPQHF. The CDR3 DNA sequence: TGTGCCAGCAGCACGGGACAGGGCGTGGGTGGTAGCAATCAGCCCCAGCATTTT.

This rearrangement joins TRBV7-2 to TRBJ2-1; 7 bases are a match to TRBD1. The germline V gene encodes CDR1 SGHTA and CDR2 FQGNSA. J lost 10 bases, V lost 8 bases, and 17 bases had no gene match. This CDR3 is 15 amino acids long. CDR3 DNA: TGTGCCAGCGGCCGATCCGGGACAGCTGCCCCGGAGCAGTTCTTC. Translated, it gives CASGRSGTAAPEQFF.

The rearrangement joins TRBV27 to TRBJ2-7; possible D gene TRBD1, 5 bases. Germline-derived CDR1 and CDR2 are MNHEY and SMNVEV (reference sequence). The length of the CDR3 is 15 residues. Trimming took off 7 bases at V and 1 base at J, with 17 bases between the two ends. The CDR3 is CASTLGAGQSYEQYF. The CDR3 bases are TGTGCCAGCACCTTAGGGGCAGGACAATCCTACGAGCAGTACTTC.

This chain connects TRBV30 to TRBJ1-2, with D unresolved. The V end was cut by 2 bases, the J end by 5 bases, with 15 bases between. The germline V gene has CDR1 GTSNPN and CDR2 SVGIG (reference sequence). This CDR3 is 14 amino acids long. In DNA form, the CDR3 reads TGTGCCTGGAGTTTGGGGTCGGATGGGTATGGCTACACCTTC. Protein: CAWSLGSDGYGYTF.

V usage is TRBV28 and J usage is TRBJ1-1; D not certain. V gave up 2 bases and J gave up 1 base, with 8 bases separating them. The CDR3 loop spans 14 amino acids. CDR1 is MDHEN, CDR2 SYDVKM, per germline. CDR3 in amino acids: CASSLTLWNTEAFF. The CDR3 bases are TGTGCCAGCAGTTTAACACTCTGGAACACTGAAGCTTTCTTT.

This clone was recorded only once. The genes are TRBV9 and TRBJ1-5; no definite D call. V was shortened by 0 bases and J by 0 bases, with 10 bases between the two germline ends. The CDR3 sequence is 16 residues long. Germline V CDR1 and CDR2: SGDLS, YYNGEE. CDR3 loop: CASSVGSGDSNQPQHF. CDR3 nucleotides: TGTGCCAGCAGCGTAGGTTCCGGGGATAGCAATCAGCCCCAGCATTTT.

This clone appeared a single time. The chain carries TRBV27 and TRBJ2-2, with no clear D. From germline, CDR1 is MNHEY and CDR2 SMNVEV (reference sequence). This CDR3 is 15 amino acids long. The germline V and J ends were trimmed by 5 bases and 3 bases, with 13 bases remaining between them. The CDR3 nucleotides are TGTGCCAGCAGTGGAATAGGACCCCACACCGGGGAGCTGTTTTTT. Its translation: CASSGIGPHTGELFF.

V gene TRBV4-3 combines with J gene TRBJ2-7; D ambiguous. Germline-derived CDR1 and CDR2 are LGHNA and YSLEER. This CDR3 region has 13 residues. V gave up 0 bases and J gave up 6 bases, with 9 bases separating them. In DNA, the CDR3 is TGCGCCAGCAGCCAAGAGAGCTGGGGCGAGCAGTACTTC. This sequence encodes CASSQESWGEQYF.

The chain is built from TRBV7-9 and TRBJ1-1, with D unclear. Trimming shortened V by 5 bases and J by 3 bases, and 4 bases separated the two germline ends. Germline V gene data show CDR1 as SEHNR and CDR2 as FQNEAQ (reference sequence). This CDR3 is built from 11 residues. Here the CDR3 reads CASSRDTEAFF. DNA of the CDR3: TGTGCCAGCAGCCGAGACACTGAAGCTTTCTTT.

Turning to this clone: At one end, the junction sequence differs from germline, possibly due to a read error. The V and J genes are TRBV7-7 and TRBJ1-3; 8 nucleotides match TRBD1. The germline V gene has CDR1 SSHAT and CDR2 FNYEAQ (reference sequence). The CDR3 is 19 amino acids. CDR3 sequence: CASSPFGGQGARAGNTIYF. The DNA for the CDR3 is TGTGCTAGCAGTCCCTTCGGGGGGCAGGGGGCTAGAGCTGGAAACACCATATATTTT.

Regarding this clone: Other DNA sequences in the sample encode the same CDR3. The chain employs TRBV4-3 and TRBJ1-3; a possible D gene is TRBD1 (5 bases). CDR1 is LGHNA, CDR2 YSLEER, per germline. The V end was cut by 0 bases, the J end by 0 bases, with 9 bases between. CDR3 size: 16 residues. The CDR3 DNA is TGCGCCAGCAGCCAAGATCCGAGGGGCTCTGGAAACACCATATATTTT. It translates to CASSQDPRGSGNTIYF.